A selection of T cell receptor beta chains follows, all from one sample in a study of blood T cell repertoires in COVID-19. The protocol was immunoSEQ multiplex PCR, while the TCRdb copy is restricted to in-frame clones and leaves out a portion. The repertoire holds fewer than 300,000 clones, with around 82% as singletons. Source material: peripheral blood. The receptors originated from a woman aged 18-29 years with acute or convalescent COVID-19. Each CDR3 is given with its conserved first and last residue. The order of the fields is CDR3 protein, CDR3 length, V gene, J gene.

CASLLSLNTGELFF	14	TRBV6-5	TRBJ2-2
CASSSLPLSGTSGRAREQFF	20	TRBV28	TRBJ2-1
CASSSTGTSARETQYF	16	TRBV7-3	TRBJ2-5
CASSQAGASGSGREQYF	17	TRBV3-1/TRBV3-2	TRBJ2-7
CAWSLKWGLAYNEQFF	16	TRBV30	TRBJ2-1
CAWSNTETQYF	11	TRBV30	TRBJ2-5
CASGQREVADTQYF	14	TRBV6-6	TRBJ2-3
CAISESISSTGTSWSNEQFF	20	TRBV10-3	TRBJ2-1
CASSQDIGGPTNEKLFF	17	TRBV3-1/TRBV3-2	TRBJ1-4
CASSPTTYEQYF	12	TRBV6-6	TRBJ2-7
CASSSGDEKLFF	12	TRBV6-5	TRBJ1-4
CASSPGQGGNIYGYTF	16	TRBV28	TRBJ1-2
CASSYQLAWETQYF	14	TRBV6-5	TRBJ2-5
CASSFTGGNSPLHF	14	TRBV27	TRBJ1-6
CATYGEGTDTQYF	13	TRBV5-4	TRBJ2-3
CASSSAGTEYF	11	TRBV27	TRBJ2-7
CASSVTSAGLTDTQYF	16	TRBV19	TRBJ2-3
CAWSSPSLAGAISYEQYF	18	TRBV30	TRBJ2-7
CAISAPLGIGSGSGNEQFF	19	TRBV10-3	TRBJ2-1
CASSSSIYRAPEAFF	15	TRBV18	TRBJ1-1
CASSHAGFVVGTGELFF	17	TRBV7-8	TRBJ2-2
CASSLGLTGGSPNEQFF	17	TRBV27	TRBJ2-1
CASSDRGRAPDTQYF	15	TRBV10-1	TRBJ2-3
CASSRIGAAQYGYTF	15	TRBV7-2	TRBJ1-2
CASSPRLADNEQFF	14	TRBV18	TRBJ2-1
CASSIGGRLGTDTQYF	16	TRBV19	TRBJ2-3
CASSLASGSGLTYNEQFF	18	TRBV5-4	TRBJ2-1
CASSSSGTSVYEQYF	15	TRBV7-9	TRBJ2-7
CASSPTLGYEQFF	13	TRBV19	TRBJ2-1
CASSQSVAGLYNEQFF	16	TRBV7-9	TRBJ2-1
CASTPVAGEGMETQYF	16	TRBV6-4	TRBJ2-5
CASSQGLDPRGRETQYF	17	TRBV4-1	TRBJ2-5
CASSTGQAPNNEQFF	15	TRBV19	TRBJ2-1
CASSWRDTEAFF	12	TRBV28	TRBJ1-1
CASSLPGGDETQYF	14	TRBV5-1	TRBJ2-5
CASSTPGGGSYGYTF	15	TRBV7-9	TRBJ1-2
CASGQARETQYF	12	TRBV28	TRBJ2-5
CASSRDRANYGYTF	14	TRBV4-3	TRBJ1-2
CASSLVSREQYF	12	TRBV13	TRBJ2-7
CSVRLANPYEQYF	13	TRBV29-1	TRBJ2-7
CASTNSGVNTEAFF	14	TRBV6-1	TRBJ1-1
CASSQVGGSRSF	12	TRBV3-1/TRBV3-2	TRBJ2-2